The present T cell receptor beta chain was sequenced within a study of human T cells and chemical hapten exposure. The germline gives CDR1 DFQATT, CDR2 SNEGSKA (reference sequence). V was shortened by 0 bases and J by 3 bases, with 19 bases between the two germline ends. CDR3 size: 17 residues. Time point here: patch test 1, 2 weeks after DPC sensitization. The treatment denotes: therapeutic diphenylcyclopropenone sensitization with weekly scalp DPC. TCRdb ran MiXCR on the RACE reads and lists one entry per CDR3 protein. The data hold more than 95,000 distinct CDR3 sequences, with around 10% observed a single time.

The sequencing used whole blood, collected in connection with sensitization to the hapten diphenylcyclopropenone (DPC). This receptor was identified in a woman in her forties or fifties with alopecia areata. Some clones in this sample may be carry-over from other donors' samples. The rearrangement joins TRBV20-1 to TRBJ2-3; tentatively, D is TRBD1 (6 bases). CDR3 protein: CSARDLSQGLATDTQYF. In DNA form, the CDR3 reads TGCAGTGCTAGAGACCTGAGTCAGGGGTTAGCAACAGATACGCAGTATTTT.